These 18 T cell receptor beta chains share one sample of origin, sequenced in a study of CD8+ T cells in alopecia areata. Investigators isolated RNA and reverse transcribed it into cDNA to act as the sequencing template. The assay was immunoSEQ multiplex PCR, and TCRdb's table has in-frame clones only and misses some. The table shows 140,000 or so clones, with 40% to 65% occurring only once. The sequencing used CD4+ T cells sorted from blood, collected at week 0. Receptor source: a human donor with alopecia areata.

The chain links TRBV29-1 to TRBJ2-3, with D possibly TRBD1 on 6 matching bases. In germline, CDR1 is SQVTM, CDR2 ANQGSEA. CDR3 length: 15 residues. The ends were cut back, 6 bases at V and 1 base at J, with 17 bases in the middle. The CDR3 is CSVQGWEAGTDTQYF. Written as DNA, the CDR3 is TGCAGCGTCCAGGGGTGGGAAGCCGGCACAGATACGCAGTATTTT.

This clone has a single count. The chain uses TRBV11-2 and TRBJ2-7; perhaps TRBD2 as D (5 bases). Germline V gives CDR1 SGHAT, CDR2 FQNNGV. Trimming left V 5 bases short and J 2 bases short, with 16 bases between. The CDR3 contains 15 residues. CDR3 nucleotide sequence: TGTGCCAGCAGCCCCATAAGGACTTCGACCTACGAGCAGTACTTC. Protein: CASSPIRTSTYEQYF.

This clone occurred once. The genes are TRBV5-1 and TRBJ2-2; TRBD2 agrees at 8 bases. V lost 4 bases to trimming and J lost 5 bases; unmatched junction nucleotides: 10. The CDR3 runs 16 residues. CDR1 is SGHRS and CDR2 is YFSETQ in the germline V gene. CDR3 DNA: TGCGCCAGCAGCCCCGGGACTAGTCTCCTAACCGGGGAGCTGTTTTTT. Its translation: CASSPGTSLLTGELFF.

This sequence joins TRBV7-9 and TRBJ2-1; unclear D gene. Trimming removed 3 bases at V and 10 bases at J, with 13 bases between. The CDR3 is 13 residues long. Germline CDR1 is SEHNR and CDR2 is FQNEAQ (reference sequence). The DNA of the CDR3 is TGTGCCAGCAGCTTCCGCCTTTTTGTGGAGCAGTTCTTC. It is translated as CASSFRLFVEQFF. Combining the CDR3 with reference TRBV7-9 and TRBJ2-1 gives the whole variable domain DTGVSQNPRHKITKRGQNVTFRCDPISEHNRLYWYRQTLGQGPEFLTYFQNEAQLEKSRLLSDRFSAERPKGSFSTLEIQRTEQGDSAMYLCASSFRLFVEQFFGPGTRLTVL.

The chain has TRBV30 and TRBJ2-2, with 7 bases aligning to TRBD2. V shed 4 bases and J 7 bases; nucleotides not matched to a gene: 21. CDR1 is GTSNPN and CDR2 is SVGIG in the germline V gene (reference sequence). This CDR3 spans 18 amino acids. CDR3 protein: CAWTGAGVGAGVYGELFF. CDR3 in DNA: TGTGCCTGGACTGGCGCGGGGGTCGGTGCGGGAGTATACGGGGAGCTGTTTTTT.

This clone was found a few times. The V call is TRBV5-5, the J call TRBJ2-1; the match to TRBD1 covers 9 bases. The CDR3 has 15 amino acids. The germline CDR1 and CDR2 sequences are SGHKS and YYEKEE (reference sequence). V lost 2 bases to trimming and J lost 6 bases; unmatched junction nucleotides: 6. The CDR3 DNA reads as TGTGCCAGCAGCTTCCGGGACAGGGAACTCAATGAGCAGTTCTTC. Residues: CASSFRDRELNEQFF.

This clone was counted a few times. The rearrangement uses TRBV29-1 and TRBJ2-7, with D possibly matching TRBD2 (5 bases). Looked up from germline, CDR1 is SQVTM and CDR2 is ANQGSEA. V lost 6 bases to trimming and J lost 3 bases, with 12 bases between them. CDR3 length equals 12 residues. The CDR3 region has the DNA TGCAGCGTAGCCGCTAGCAGCTACGAGCAGTACTTC. Translating it yields CSVAASSYEQYF.

This clone was seen only a few times. The chain uses TRBV5-1 and TRBJ2-5; TRBD2 agrees at 15 bases. CDR1 SGHRS and CDR2 YFSETQ come from the germline V gene. Trimming removed 0 bases from V and 5 bases from J; junction bases left unmatched: 5. The CDR3 consists of 17 residues. The CDR3 here is CASSLEGLAGGRETQYF. Here the CDR3 DNA reads TGCGCCAGCAGCTTGGAGGGACTAGCGGGAGGCCGGGAGACCCAGTACTTC.

This chain links TRBV30 with TRBJ2-2; unclear D gene. The germline CDR1 and CDR2 sequences are GTSNPN and SVGIG (reference sequence). This CDR3 is 14 amino acids long. With 3 bases removed from V and 4 bases from J, the gap between germline ends came to 12 bases. DNA for the CDR3: TGTGCCTGGAGAAAGCGCTCGAGCACCGGGGAGCTGTTTTTT. The encoded protein is CAWRKRSSTGELFF.

The chain has TRBV29-1 and TRBJ2-5, with D hard to call. V was cut by 4 bases and J by 3 bases, with 9 bases left in between. CDR1 and CDR2 from the germline V gene are SQVTM and ANQGSEA. The CDR3 has 12 residues. The CDR3 reads CSVGMVKETQYF. The CDR3 DNA sequence: TGCAGCGTTGGAATGGTCAAAGAGACCCAGTACTTC.

The rearrangement uses TRBV2 and TRBJ2-7; the match to TRBD1 covers 7 bases. Germline-derived CDR1 and CDR2 are SNHLY and FYNNEI. This CDR3 spans 13 amino acids. V lost 4 bases to trimming and J lost 5 bases; unmatched junction nucleotides: 5. The CDR3 reads CASSAQGLHEQYF. Here the CDR3 DNA reads TGTGCCAGCAGTGCACAGGGGCTCCACGAGCAGTACTTC.

This clone was seen only a few times. The chain joins TRBV29-1 to TRBJ1-1; 7 nucleotides line up with TRBD1. V lost 8 bases, J lost 1 base, and 16 bases stayed unmatched. This CDR3 contains 16 residues. From germline, CDR1 is SQVTM and CDR2 ANQGSEA. CDR3 bases: TGCAGCACCTCGACAGGGATGGATGTCGGGAACACTGAAGCTTTCTTT. Protein sequence: CSTSTGMDVGNTEAFF.

On this clone: Mismatch with germline at one junction end may stem from a read error. The CDR3 loop is CASSGGRLDTNTQYF. Written as DNA, the CDR3 is TGTGCCAGCAGTGGTGGTCGGCTGGACACAAATACGCAGTATTTT. The chain has TRBV2 and TRBJ2-3; a possible D gene is TRBD1 (5 bases). This CDR3 comprises 15 residues. The germline V gene encodes CDR1 SNHLY and CDR2 FYNNEI.

The rearrangement links TRBV7-2 to TRBJ2-3; TRBD2 aligns across 9 bases. The CDR3 has 16 amino acids. The junction had 5 bases not matched to a gene; V was cut back by 2 bases and J by 2 bases. CDR1 is SGHTA, CDR2 FQGNSA, per germline. The CDR3 reads CASSLFASGTTDTQYF. DNA of the CDR3: TGTGCCAGCAGCTTATTCGCTAGCGGGACCACAGATACGCAGTATTTT. Complete variable domain (other parts from reference TRBV7-2 and TRBJ2-3): GAGVSQSPSNKVTEKGKDVELRCDPISGHTALYWYRQSLGQGLEFLIYFQGNSAPDKSGLPSDRFSAERTGGSVSTLTIQRTQQEDSAVYLCASSLFASGTTDTQYFGPGTRLTVL.

This clone was picked up one time. The CDR3 loop reads CASSLSGQETQYF. CDR3 bases: TGTGCCAGCAGCTTATCGGGGCAAGAGACCCAGTACTTC. This sequence joins TRBV11-2 and TRBJ2-5; maybe TRBD2 (5 bases). CDR3 size: 13 residues. Germline CDR1 reads SGHAT; CDR2 reads FQNNGV. V lost 2 bases, J lost 2 bases, and 6 bases lay in between. Full variable domain (rest looked up from reference TRBV11-2 and TRBJ2-5): EAGVAQSPRYKIIEKRQSVAFWCNPISGHATLYWYQQILGQGPKLLIQFQNNGVVDDSQLPKDRFSAERLKGVDSTLKIQPAKLEDSAVYLCASSLSGQETQYFGPGTRLLVL.

V gene TRBV5-1 combines with J gene TRBJ2-7, with 9 bases lining up with TRBD2. V shed 1 base and J 4 bases; nucleotides not matched to a gene: 9. The length of the CDR3 is 16 residues. The germline V gene encodes CDR1 SGHRS and CDR2 YFSETQ. The CDR3 loop reads CASSLSPAGGEYEQYF. CDR3 DNA sequence: TGCGCCAGCAGCTTGAGTCCTGCGGGAGGGGAGTACGAGCAGTACTTC.

The CDR3 coding sequence is TGCAGCGCCGTTCCCCATGCGAGGGAGACCCAGTACTTC. Translation gives CSAVPHARETQYF. The chain recombines TRBV29-1 with TRBJ2-5; D remains unclear. Trimming removed 7 bases from V and 5 bases from J, with 17 bases in between. Germline V gene lookup returns CDR1 SQVTM and CDR2 ANQGSEA. This CDR3 has 13 residues.

This clone has only a few counts. The chain carries TRBV7-2 and TRBJ2-7; weak D call: TRBD2 (7 bases). CDR3 length: 15 amino acids. The germline V gene has CDR1 SGHTA and CDR2 FQGNSA. V shed 6 bases and J shed 1 base, with 16 bases lying between them. The CDR3 protein is CASSPGGHLSYEQYF. The CDR3 DNA sequence: TGTGCCAGCAGTCCGGGGGGCCATCTTTCCTACGAGCAGTACTTC.